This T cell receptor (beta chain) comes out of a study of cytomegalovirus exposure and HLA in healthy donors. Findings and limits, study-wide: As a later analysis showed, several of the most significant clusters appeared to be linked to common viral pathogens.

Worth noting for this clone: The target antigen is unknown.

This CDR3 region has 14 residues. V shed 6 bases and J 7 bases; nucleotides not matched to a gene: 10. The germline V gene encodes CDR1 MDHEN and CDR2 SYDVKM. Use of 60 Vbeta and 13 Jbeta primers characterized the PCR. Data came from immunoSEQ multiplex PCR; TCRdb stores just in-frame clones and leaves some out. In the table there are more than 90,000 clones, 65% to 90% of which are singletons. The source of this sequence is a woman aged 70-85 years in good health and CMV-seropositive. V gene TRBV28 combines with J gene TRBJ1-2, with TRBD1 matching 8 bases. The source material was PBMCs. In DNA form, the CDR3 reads TGTGCCAGCAGGACAACAGGGGGAGGCCTTGGCTACACCTTC. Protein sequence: CASRTTGGGLGYTF.